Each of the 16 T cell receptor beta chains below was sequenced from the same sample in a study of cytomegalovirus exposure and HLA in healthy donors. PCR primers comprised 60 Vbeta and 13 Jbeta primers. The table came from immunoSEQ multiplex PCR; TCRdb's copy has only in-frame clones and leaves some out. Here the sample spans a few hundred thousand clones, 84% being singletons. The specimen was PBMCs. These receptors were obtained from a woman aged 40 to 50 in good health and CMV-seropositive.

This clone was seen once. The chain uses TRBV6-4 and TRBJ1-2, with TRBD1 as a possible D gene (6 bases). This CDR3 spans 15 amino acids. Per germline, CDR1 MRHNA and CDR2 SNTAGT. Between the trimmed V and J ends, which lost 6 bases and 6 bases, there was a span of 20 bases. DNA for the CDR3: TGTGCCAGCAGGGAAACCGGGACAAGAGCTAATGGCTACACCTTC. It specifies CASRETGTRANGYTF.

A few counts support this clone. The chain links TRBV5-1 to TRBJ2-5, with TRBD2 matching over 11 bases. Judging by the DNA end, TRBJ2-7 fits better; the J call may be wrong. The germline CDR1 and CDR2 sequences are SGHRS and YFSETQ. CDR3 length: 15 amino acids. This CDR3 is CASSTLAGGPHEQYF. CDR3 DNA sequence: TGCGCCAGCAGCACCCTAGCGGGAGGCCCTCACGAGCAGTACTTC.

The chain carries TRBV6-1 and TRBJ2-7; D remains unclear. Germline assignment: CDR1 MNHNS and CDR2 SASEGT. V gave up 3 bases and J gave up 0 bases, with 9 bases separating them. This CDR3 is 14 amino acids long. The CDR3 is CASSEMHSSYEQYF. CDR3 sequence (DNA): TGTGCCAGCAGTGAGATGCATAGCTCCTACGAGCAGTACTTC.

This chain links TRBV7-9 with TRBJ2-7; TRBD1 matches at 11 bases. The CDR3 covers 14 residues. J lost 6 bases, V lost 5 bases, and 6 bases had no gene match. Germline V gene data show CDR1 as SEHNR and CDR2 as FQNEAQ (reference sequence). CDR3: CASSDPGQGGEQYF. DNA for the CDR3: TGTGCCAGCAGCGACCCGGGACAGGGGGGCGAGCAGTACTTC.

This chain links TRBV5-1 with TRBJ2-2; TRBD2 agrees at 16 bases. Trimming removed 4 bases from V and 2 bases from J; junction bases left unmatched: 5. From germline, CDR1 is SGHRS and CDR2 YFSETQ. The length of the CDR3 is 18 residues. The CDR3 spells CASSQGLAGGVNTGELFF. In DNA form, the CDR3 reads TGCGCCAGCAGCCAGGGACTAGCGGGAGGGGTAAACACCGGGGAGCTGTTTTTT.

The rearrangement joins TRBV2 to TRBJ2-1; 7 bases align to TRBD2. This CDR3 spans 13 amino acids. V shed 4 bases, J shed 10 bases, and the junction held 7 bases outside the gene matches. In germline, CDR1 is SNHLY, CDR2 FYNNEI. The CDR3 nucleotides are TGTGCCAGCAGTGGGGGGGGAGCTCGAGAGCAGTTCTTC. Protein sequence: CASSGGGAREQFF.

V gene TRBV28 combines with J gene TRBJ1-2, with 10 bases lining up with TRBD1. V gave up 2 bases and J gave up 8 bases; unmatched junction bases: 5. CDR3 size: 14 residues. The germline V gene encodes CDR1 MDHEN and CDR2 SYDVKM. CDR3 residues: CASSLGTGVKGYTF. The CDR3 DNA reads TGTGCCAGCAGTTTAGGGACAGGGGTAAAAGGCTACACCTTC.

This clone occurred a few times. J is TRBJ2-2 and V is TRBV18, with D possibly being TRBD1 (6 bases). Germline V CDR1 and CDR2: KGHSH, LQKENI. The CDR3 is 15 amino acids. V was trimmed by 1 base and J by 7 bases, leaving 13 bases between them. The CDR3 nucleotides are TGTGCCAGCTCACCACAAGTACAGGGACACGGGGAGCTGTTTTTT. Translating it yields CASSPQVQGHGELFF.

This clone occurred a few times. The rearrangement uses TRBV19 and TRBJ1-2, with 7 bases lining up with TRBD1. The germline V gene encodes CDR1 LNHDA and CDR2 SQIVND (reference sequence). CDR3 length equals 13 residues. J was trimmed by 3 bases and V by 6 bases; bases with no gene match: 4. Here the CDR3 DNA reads TGTGCCAGTAGCCCCGGGACAGACTATGGCTACACCTTC. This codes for CASSPGTDYGYTF.

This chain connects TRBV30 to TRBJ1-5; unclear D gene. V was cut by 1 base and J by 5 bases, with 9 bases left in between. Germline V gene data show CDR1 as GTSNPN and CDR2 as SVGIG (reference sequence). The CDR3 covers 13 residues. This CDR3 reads CAWSETLDQPQHF. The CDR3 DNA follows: TGTGCCTGGAGTGAAACTCTCGATCAGCCCCAGCATTTT.

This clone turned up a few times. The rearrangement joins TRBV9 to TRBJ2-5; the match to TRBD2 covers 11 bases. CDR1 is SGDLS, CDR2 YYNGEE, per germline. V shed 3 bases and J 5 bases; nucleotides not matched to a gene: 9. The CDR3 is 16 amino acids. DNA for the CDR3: TGTGCCAGCAGCGCCACACTAGCGGGAGCTTTGGAGACCCAGTACTTC. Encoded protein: CASSATLAGALETQYF.

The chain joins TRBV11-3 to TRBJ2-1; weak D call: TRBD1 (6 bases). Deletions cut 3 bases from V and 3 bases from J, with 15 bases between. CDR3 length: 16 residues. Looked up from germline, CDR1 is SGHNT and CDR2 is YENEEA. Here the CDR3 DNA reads TGTGCCAGCAGCTTTAAGACAGGAACCCGCTACAATGAGCAGTTCTTC. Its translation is CASSFKTGTRYNEQFF. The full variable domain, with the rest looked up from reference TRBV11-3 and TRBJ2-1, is EAGVVQSPRYKIIEKKQPVAFWCNPISGHNTLYWYLQNLGQGPELLIRYENEEAVDDSQLPKDRFSAERLKGVDSTLKIQPAELGDSAVYLCASSFKTGTRYNEQFFGPGTRLTVL.

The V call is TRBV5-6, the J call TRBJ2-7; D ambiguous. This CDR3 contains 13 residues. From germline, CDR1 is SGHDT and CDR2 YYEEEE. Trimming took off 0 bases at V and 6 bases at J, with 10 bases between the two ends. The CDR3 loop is CASSLGMRSEQYF. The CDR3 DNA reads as TGTGCCAGCAGCTTGGGTATGAGGAGCGAGCAGTACTTC.

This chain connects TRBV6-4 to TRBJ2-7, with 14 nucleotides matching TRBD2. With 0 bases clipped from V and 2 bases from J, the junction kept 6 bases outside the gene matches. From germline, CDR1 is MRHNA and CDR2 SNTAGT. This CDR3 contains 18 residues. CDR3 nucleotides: TGTGCCAGCAGTGACTCGTGGACTAGCGGGAGGCCGACCTACGAGCAGTACTTC. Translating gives CASSDSWTSGRPTYEQYF.

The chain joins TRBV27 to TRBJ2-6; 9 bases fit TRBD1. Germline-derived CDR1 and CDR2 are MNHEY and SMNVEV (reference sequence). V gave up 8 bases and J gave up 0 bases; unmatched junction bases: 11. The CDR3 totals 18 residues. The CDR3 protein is CASLRLGQGDSGANVLTF. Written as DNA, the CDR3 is TGTGCCAGCTTAAGGCTGGGACAGGGTGACTCTGGGGCCAACGTCCTGACTTTC.

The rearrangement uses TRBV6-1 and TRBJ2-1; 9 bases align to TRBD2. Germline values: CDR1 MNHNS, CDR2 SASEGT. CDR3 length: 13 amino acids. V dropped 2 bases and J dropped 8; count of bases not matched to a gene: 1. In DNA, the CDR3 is TGTGCCAGCAGTGAATGGACTAGCGATGAGCAGTTCTTC. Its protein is CASSEWTSDEQFF.